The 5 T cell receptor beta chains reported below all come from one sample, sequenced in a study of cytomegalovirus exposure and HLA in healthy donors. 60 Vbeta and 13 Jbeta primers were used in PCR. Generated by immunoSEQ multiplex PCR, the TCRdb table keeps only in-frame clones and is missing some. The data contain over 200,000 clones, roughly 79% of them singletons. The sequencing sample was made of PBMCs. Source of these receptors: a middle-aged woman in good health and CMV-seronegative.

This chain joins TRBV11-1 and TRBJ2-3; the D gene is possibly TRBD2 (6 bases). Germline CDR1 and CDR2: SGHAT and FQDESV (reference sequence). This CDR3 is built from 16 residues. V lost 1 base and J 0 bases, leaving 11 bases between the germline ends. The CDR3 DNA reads TGTGCCAGCAGCTTAGTTGTTCGGGGGAGCACAGATACGCAGTATTTT. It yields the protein CASSLVVRGSTDTQYF.

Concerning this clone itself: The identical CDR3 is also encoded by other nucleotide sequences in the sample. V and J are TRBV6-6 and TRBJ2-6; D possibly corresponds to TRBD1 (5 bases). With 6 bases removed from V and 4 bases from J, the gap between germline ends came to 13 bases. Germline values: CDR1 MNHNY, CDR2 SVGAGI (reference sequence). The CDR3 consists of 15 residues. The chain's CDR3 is CASSSGAAGANVLTF. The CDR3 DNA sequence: TGTGCCAGCAGCTCTGGGGCTGCCGGGGCCAACGTCCTGACTTTC.

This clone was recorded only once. CDR3 amino acids: CASSYSGEAEAFF. CDR3 nucleotides: TGTGCCAGCAGTTACTCGGGGGAGGCTGAAGCTTTCTTT. The chain uses TRBV6-6 and TRBJ1-1, with a weak D call TRBD1 (5 bases). The CDR3 covers 13 residues. Trimming took 0 bases from V and 6 from J, leaving 8 bases between them. The germline V gene encodes CDR1 MNHNY and CDR2 SVGAGI (reference sequence).

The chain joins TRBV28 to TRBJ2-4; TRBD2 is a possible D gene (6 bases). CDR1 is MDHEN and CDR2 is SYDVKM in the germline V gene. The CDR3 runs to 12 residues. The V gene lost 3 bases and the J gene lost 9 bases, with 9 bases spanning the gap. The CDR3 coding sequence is TGTGCCAGCAGTTTTAGCGGTGGCATTCAGTACTTC. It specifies CASSFSGGIQYF.

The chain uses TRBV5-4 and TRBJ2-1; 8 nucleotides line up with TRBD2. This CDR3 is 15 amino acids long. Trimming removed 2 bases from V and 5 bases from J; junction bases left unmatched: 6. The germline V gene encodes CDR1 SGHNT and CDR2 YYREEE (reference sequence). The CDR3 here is CASSFFSGGNNEQFF. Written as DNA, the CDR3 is TGTGCCAGCAGCTTTTTCAGCGGGGGTAACAATGAGCAGTTCTTC.